Following are 7 T cell receptor beta chains from one sample sequenced in a study of cytomegalovirus exposure and HLA in healthy donors. Both 60 Vbeta primers and 13 Jbeta primers went into the PCR. Libraries were prepared by immunoSEQ multiplex PCR; TCRdb keeps only in-frame clonotypes and omits some of them. This sample has some 130,000 clones; 80% occur once, and the top ten carry 2.2%. The material sequenced was PBMCs. All receptors come from a man aged 30-40 years in good health and CMV-seronegative.

The CDR3: CASSQGRDNEQFF. The CDR3 nucleotides read TGTGCCAGCAGCCAAGGAAGAGACAATGAGCAGTTCTTC. The rearrangement links TRBV14 to TRBJ2-1; D gene unclear. The V gene's germline CDR1 is SGHDN and CDR2 FVKESK. The CDR3 covers 13 residues. Trimming left V 1 base short and J 5 bases short, with 6 bases between.

This chain connects TRBV19 to TRBJ2-6, with 9 bases aligning to TRBD2. Germline CDR1 LNHDA, CDR2 SQIVND (reference sequence). V lost 3 bases, J lost 1 base, and 7 bases stayed unmatched. The CDR3 runs 18 residues. In nucleotides, the CDR3 is TGTGCCAGTAGTATCACTAGCGGGCGCCCTTCTGGGGCCAACGTCCTGACTTTC. Its protein is CASSITSGRPSGANVLTF.

This clone was seen a single time. The chain couples TRBV5-4 to TRBJ1-4; no definite D call. The germline V gene encodes CDR1 SGHNT and CDR2 YYREEE (reference sequence). The CDR3 contains 14 residues. V was cut by 4 bases and J by 4 bases, with 11 bases left in between. CDR3 bases: TGTGCCAGCAGCCGGGGTCAGTTTAATGAAAAACTGTTTTTT. Translating gives CASSRGQFNEKLFF.

The sample holds one count of this clone. J is TRBJ1-2 and V is TRBV13; D possibly corresponds to TRBD1 (5 bases). V was cut by 4 bases and J by 0 bases, with 12 bases left in between. Germline V gene data show CDR1 as PRHDT and CDR2 as FYEKMQ (reference sequence). This CDR3 has 15 residues. CDR3 sequence: CASSSRTRANYGYTF. CDR3 nucleotide sequence: TGTGCCAGCAGCTCACGGACACGAGCTAACTATGGCTACACCTTC.

In its sample, this clone was seen once. This sequence joins TRBV7-2 and TRBJ2-7; 9 bases align to TRBD2. This CDR3 is built from 16 residues. The V gene end was trimmed by 4 bases and the J gene end by 3 bases; junction bases not matched to a gene: 10. The germline CDR1 and CDR2 sequences are SGHTA and FQGNSA. In DNA, the CDR3 is TGTGCCAGCAGCTACGGTGGCGGGAGGGCCCGCTACGAGCAGTACTTC. Residues: CASSYGGGRARYEQYF.

This clone was seen only once. DNA of the CDR3: TGTGCCAGTAGTACAAGCGGGAGTACGGAGACCCAGTACTTC. It yields the protein CASSTSGSTETQYF. The gene calls are TRBV19 and TRBJ2-5; TRBD2 agrees at 8 bases. From germline, CDR1 is LNHDA and CDR2 SQIVND (reference sequence). The CDR3 length is 14 residues. V lost 4 bases and J lost 5; bases outside the gene matches: 6. Filled out from reference TRBV19 and TRBJ2-5, the complete variable domain reads DGGITQSPKYLFRKEGQNVTLSCEQNLNHDAMYWYRQDPGQGLRLIYYSQIVNDFQKGDIAEGYSVSREKKESFPLTVTSAQKNPTAFYLCASSTSGSTETQYFGPGTRLLVL.

The chain joins TRBV5-4 to TRBJ2-1, with a tentative D call TRBD1 (6 bases). The CDR3 is 15 residues long. V was cut by 2 bases and J by 2 bases, with 11 bases left in between. Per germline, CDR1 SGHNT and CDR2 YYREEE (reference sequence). CDR3 loop: CASSLSRGAYNEQFF. CDR3 coding DNA: TGTGCCAGCAGCTTAAGCAGGGGTGCCTACAATGAGCAGTTCTTC.